Presented here are 11 T cell receptor beta chains from one specimen sequenced in a study of blood T cells in healthy people across ages. A sample-barcoded 5' primer and a J-beta primer mix were used in a second PCR of about 7 to 11 cycles. TCRdb reanalysed the 5' RACE reads using MiXCR and keeps one entry per CDR3 protein. This table has about 1 million distinct CDR3 sequences, 40% to 55% appearing once. The material sequenced was blood. All receptors come from a woman aged 55-69 years in good health.

This clonotype has just one count. This rearrangement joins TRBV6-5 to TRBJ2-1; TRBD2 matches 11 bases. The CDR3 runs to 15 residues. Germline V gene data show CDR1 as MNHEY and CDR2 as SVGAGI. V lost 4 bases and J lost 7; bases outside the gene matches: 6. The CDR3 sequence is CASSLAGGPANEQFF. In DNA form, the CDR3 reads TGTGCCAGCAGTTTAGCGGGAGGGCCAGCGAATGAGCAGTTCTTC.

The chain is built from TRBV6-1 and TRBJ2-4; 7 nucleotides match TRBD1. The better agreement between TRBJ2-7 and the DNA end casts doubt on the J call. Germline V lookup: CDR1 MNHNS, CDR2 SASEGT. This CDR3 has 12 amino acids. The CDR3 DNA reads TGTGCCAGCAGTGAAACAGGGGTCGAGCAGTACTTC. This codes for CASSETGVEQYF.

J is TRBJ2-1 and V is TRBV29-1; 10 nucleotides match TRBD2. Germline V CDR1 and CDR2: SQVTM, ANQGSEA. V lost 2 bases and J lost 7; bases outside the gene matches: 5. This CDR3 region has 14 residues. As DNA, the CDR3 is TGCAGCGTTGAATACAGCGGGGGGGGAAATGAGCAGTTCTTC. Its translation: CSVEYSGGGNEQFF.

The V gene is TRBV7-9, the J gene TRBJ2-7; 12 positions agree with TRBD2. The V and J ends lost 5 bases and 2 bases, in that order; junction bases with no gene match: 10. Germline CDR1 reads SEHNR; CDR2 reads FQNEAQ (reference sequence). The CDR3 contains 17 residues. In DNA form, the CDR3 reads TGTGCCAGCAGCCCCGGACTAGCGGGATGGGATCCCTACGAGCAGTACTTC. Protein: CASSPGLAGWDPYEQYF. Filled out from reference TRBV7-9 and TRBJ2-7, the complete variable domain reads DTGVSQNPRHKITKRGQNVTFRCDPISEHNRLYWYRQTLGQGPEFLTYFQNEAQLEKSRLLSDRFSAERPKGSFSTLEIQRTEQGDSAMYLCASSPGLAGWDPYEQYFGPGTRLTVT.

This clonotype was observed a handful of times. The chain is built from TRBV3-1 and TRBJ2-7; D is possibly TRBD1 (6 bases). CDR1 is LGHDT, CDR2 YNNKEL, per germline (reference sequence). V was trimmed by 0 bases and J by 0 bases, leaving 18 bases between them. The CDR3 extends over 18 amino acids. CDR3 bases: TGTGCCAGCAGCCAAGAGGGTGGATACAGGGCAATCTCCTACGAGCAGTACTTC. The encoded protein is CASSQEGGYRAISYEQYF.

This clonotype appeared a few times. This chain links TRBV6-5 with TRBJ2-3; D remains unclear. The germline V gene has CDR1 MNHEY and CDR2 SVGAGI. Trimming took 1 base from V and 1 from J, leaving 9 bases between them. This CDR3 contains 15 residues. CDR3 sequence reads: CASSYFGEGTDTQYF. CDR3 DNA sequence: TGTGCCAGCAGTTACTTTGGGGAAGGCACAGATACGCAGTATTTT.

This clonotype showed up just a few times. The chain is built from TRBV6-5 and TRBJ2-5, with D uncertain. This CDR3 contains 14 residues. From germline, CDR1 is MNHEY and CDR2 SVGAGI. Deletions cut 6 bases from V and 2 bases from J, with 13 bases between. CDR3: CASSHPALQETQYF. The DNA of the CDR3 is TGTGCCAGCAGCCACCCGGCCTTACAAGAGACCCAGTACTTC.

V usage is TRBV6-5 and J usage is TRBJ2-7; D is unclear. The CDR3 sequence is 12 residues long. The germline V gene encodes CDR1 MNHEY and CDR2 SVGAGI. V was clipped by 10 bases and J by 3 bases, with 13 bases between them. The CDR3 sequence is CATSGRDYEQYF. In nucleotides, the CDR3 is TGTGCCACCTCGGGCAGAGACTACGAGCAGTACTTC.

The gene calls are TRBV20-1 and TRBJ2-1; 14 bases match TRBD2. V was pared by 5 bases and J by 7 bases, with 7 bases of the junction left unmatched. This CDR3 has 15 residues. Germline-derived CDR1 and CDR2 are DFQATT and SNEGSKA (reference sequence). CDR3 coding DNA: TGCAGTGCTCCGGGACTAGCGGGAGAGGGGAATGAGCAGTTCTTC. This translates into CSAPGLAGEGNEQFF.

This clonotype has more than one count but fewer than ten. The V and J genes are TRBV9 and TRBJ1-2; 7 nucleotides line up with TRBD1. Trimming at V came to 2 bases and at J to 5 bases, leaving 9 bases not matched to a gene. CDR3 length: 15 residues. Germline-derived CDR1 and CDR2 are SGDLS and YYNGEE. The CDR3 DNA sequence: TGTGCCAGCAGCGTGGAAGGGACAGCCCTTTATGGCTACACCTTC. Its protein is CASSVEGTALYGYTF. Looking up the rest from reference TRBV9 and TRBJ1-2 gives the full variable domain: DSGVTQTPKHLITATGQRVTLRCSPRSGDLSVYWYQQSLDQGLQFLIQYYNGEERAKGNILERFSAQQFPDLHSELNLSSLELGDSALYFCASSVEGTALYGYTFGSGTRLTVV.

The chain carries TRBV24-1 and TRBJ2-1; 7 nucleotides agree with TRBD2. TRBJ2-7 matches the DNA end more closely, so the J call is doubtful. The CDR3 is 17 amino acids. Germline lookup yields CDR1 KGHDR and CDR2 SFDVKD. The chain's CDR3 is CATSDPRRGGSYNEQYF. CDR3 bases: TGTGCCACCAGTGATCCGCGACGGGGAGGGAGTTACAATGAGCAGTACTTC.